What follows are 8 T cell receptor beta chains derived from one specimen sequenced in a study of blood T cell repertoires in COVID-19. Data came from immunoSEQ multiplex PCR; TCRdb stores just in-frame clones and leaves some out. This table has approximately 270,000 clones, approximately 85% appearing once. The sample comprised PBMCs or T cells enriched from blood (not recorded which). These receptors all stem from a woman in her 50s who had recovered from COVID-19.

This clone was detected a few times. The chain combines TRBV18 with TRBJ2-3; D is undetermined. CDR1 KGHSH and CDR2 LQKENI come from the germline V gene. Trimming took 1 base from V and 2 from J, leaving 25 bases between them. The CDR3 has 20 residues. This CDR3 reads CASSPLLADPMSAYTDTQYF. DNA for the CDR3: TGTGCCAGCTCACCACTCCTGGCTGACCCGATGAGCGCCTACACAGATACGCAGTATTTT.

This sequence joins TRBV5-6 and TRBJ1-2; no clear D gene. CDR3 length equals 14 residues. Trimming stripped 0 bases from V and 5 bases from J, with 11 bases between. Germline V gene data show CDR1 as SGHDT and CDR2 as YYEEEE. CDR3 loop: CASSLGRHSYGYTF. CDR3 bases: TGTGCCAGCAGCTTGGGGAGGCACTCTTATGGCTACACCTTC.

V is TRBV4-1 and J is TRBJ2-3, with D possibly matching TRBD1 (6 bases). From germline, CDR1 is MGHRA and CDR2 YSYEKL. V lost 2 bases to trimming and J lost 5 bases, with 17 bases between them. The CDR3 has 16 residues. CDR3 coding DNA: TGCGCCAGCAGCCAAACTGCGGCAGGGGATCGAGATACGCAGTATTTT. It codes for CASSQTAAGDRDTQYF.

The V call is TRBV2, the J call TRBJ1-2; 8 positions agree with TRBD1. CDR3 length equals 15 residues. The V segment lost 1 base and the J segment 7 bases; nucleotides outside the gene matches: 8. Germline V gives CDR1 SNHLY, CDR2 FYNNEI. The CDR3 DNA reads as TGTGCCAGCAGTGAAGGGCAGGGGGCACGTAGTGGCTACACCTTC. Protein: CASSEGQGARSGYTF. The variable domain in full, completed from reference TRBV2 and TRBJ1-2, reads EPEVTQTPSHQVTQMGQEVILRCVPISNHLYFYWYRQILGQKVEFLVSFYNNEISEKSEIFDDQFSVERPDGSNFTLKIRSTKLEDSAMYFCASSEGQGARSGYTFGSGTRLTVV.

The rearrangement links TRBV7-9 to TRBJ1-1; D not certain. Germline V gene sequence: CDR1 SEHNR, CDR2 FQNEAQ (reference sequence). V dropped 2 bases and J dropped 3 bases, with 10 bases sitting between them. The CDR3 extends over 14 amino acids. The CDR3 reads CASSLPGGDTEAFF. DNA for the CDR3: TGTGCCAGCAGCTTACCGGGCGGGGACACTGAAGCTTTCTTT.

The genes are TRBV7-9 and TRBJ1-5; the match to TRBD1 covers 11 bases. Trimming removed 5 bases from V and 1 base from J; junction bases left unmatched: 4. Germline V CDR1 and CDR2: SEHNR, FQNEAQ (reference sequence). The CDR3 spans 16 residues. CDR3 bases: TGTGCCAGCAGCCGGAGGGACAGGGGGAGCAATCAGCCCCAGCATTTT. Translation gives CASSRRDRGSNQPQHF.

The V and J genes are TRBV7-6 and TRBJ2-1; 9 positions match TRBD2. CDR3 size: 16 residues. The V segment lost 1 base and the J segment 8 bases; nucleotides outside the gene matches: 9. Germline CDR1 reads SGHVS; CDR2 reads FNYEAQ. DNA of the CDR3: TGTGCCAGCAGCTTAGGAGGCGGGAGGGCCATCGATGAGCAGTTCTTC. It yields the protein CASSLGGGRAIDEQFF.

This rearrangement joins TRBV3-1 (or the pseudogene TRBV3-2) to TRBJ2-7; TRBD1 might be the D (6 bases). Germline assignment: CDR1 LGHDT and CDR2 YNNKEL (reference sequence). CDR3 length: 13 residues. Trimming cost V 1 base and J 6 bases, with 10 bases left between them. CDR3 in DNA: TGTGCCAGCAGCCAAGTTGCAGGGGTCGAGCAGTACTTC. As protein: CASSQVAGVEQYF.